This TCR beta chain emerged from a study of identical twins. From the 5' RACE reads, TCRdb called clonotypes with MiXCR, one entry per CDR3 protein. The table records about 730,000 distinct CDR3 sequences, 20% to 25% of them present only once. This CDR3 has 12 residues. The germline CDR1 and CDR2 sequences are DFQATT and SNEGSKA (reference sequence). V dropped 5 bases and J dropped 12 bases, with 17 bases sitting between them. These data are also associated with another study on T cells expressing NK-cell markers. That study adds: Repertoire data for TCR beta were derived from sorted T cells (CD3+CD56+NKG2C+, CD3+CD56+NKG2C- and CD3+CD56-NKG2C+). NKG2C+ dominant clonotypes from 5 or 6 donors made up about 1.0-7.5% of CD8+ T cells.

The sequenced sample consisted of PBMCs. The V gene is TRBV20-1, the J gene TRBJ1-5; maybe TRBD1 (5 bases). The receptor comes from a woman under 30 in good health. The CDR3 sequence: CSASGSSSFQHF. The DNA of the CDR3 is TGCAGTGCTTCAGGGTCTTCCTCTTTCCAGCATTTT.